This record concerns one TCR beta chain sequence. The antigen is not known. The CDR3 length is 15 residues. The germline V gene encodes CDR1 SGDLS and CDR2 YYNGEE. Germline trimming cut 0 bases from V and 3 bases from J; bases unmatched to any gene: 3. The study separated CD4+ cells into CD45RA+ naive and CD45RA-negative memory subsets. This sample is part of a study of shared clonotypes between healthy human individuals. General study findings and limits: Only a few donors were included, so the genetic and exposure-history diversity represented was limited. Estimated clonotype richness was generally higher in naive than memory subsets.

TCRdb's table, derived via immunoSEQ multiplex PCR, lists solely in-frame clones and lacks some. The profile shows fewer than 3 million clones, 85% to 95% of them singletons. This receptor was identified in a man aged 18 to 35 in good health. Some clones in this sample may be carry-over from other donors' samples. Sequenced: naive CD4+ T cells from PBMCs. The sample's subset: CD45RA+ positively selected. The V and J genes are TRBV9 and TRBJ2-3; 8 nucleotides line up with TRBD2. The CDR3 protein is CASSVEGLETDTQYF. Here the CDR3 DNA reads TGTGCCAGCAGCGTAGAGGGACTAGAAACAGATACGCAGTATTTT.